This entry lists 11 T cell receptor beta chains sequenced from one sample in a study of blood T cell repertoires in COVID-19. Method: immunoSEQ multiplex PCR; TCRdb's copy keeps in-frame clones and lacks some. The data hold some 350,000 clones, with about 90% observed a single time. Sequences were obtained from peripheral blood. Every receptor here comes from a man younger than 35 with active or convalescent COVID-19.

The V gene is TRBV7-2, the J gene TRBJ1-2; D ambiguous. Germline-derived CDR1 and CDR2 are SGHTA and FQGNSA. V was pared by 0 bases and J by 3 bases, with 11 bases between. This CDR3 has 15 residues. The DNA of the CDR3 is TGTGCCAGCAGCTTAGCGCTTCAGGTAGACTATGGCTACACCTTC. Encoded protein: CASSLALQVDYGYTF.

In DNA, the CDR3 is TGCAGCGGACGGGGGGGCGCACCGTCCTATGGCTACACCTTC. Translating gives CSGRGGAPSYGYTF. V gene TRBV29-1 combines with J gene TRBJ1-2; a possible D gene is TRBD1 (6 bases). The CDR3 loop spans 14 amino acids. Trimming removed 7 bases from V and 4 bases from J, with 19 bases in between. Germline CDR1 SQVTM, CDR2 ANQGSEA.

The chain carries TRBV3-1 (or the pseudogene TRBV3-2) and TRBJ1-1, with a possible D match to TRBD1 (6 bases). V shed 1 base and J shed 2 bases, with 17 bases lying between them. Germline loops: CDR1 LGHDT, CDR2 YNNKEL (reference sequence). The CDR3 totals 17 residues. Here the CDR3 DNA reads TGTGCCAGCAGCCAAGTTTGCCCCAGGGACACAAACACTGAAGCTTTCTTT. Residues: CASSQVCPRDTNTEAFF.

Only one count was recorded for this clone. The rearrangement links TRBV28 to TRBJ2-7; 7 positions match TRBD2. CDR1 is MDHEN, CDR2 SYDVKM, per germline. This CDR3 contains 14 residues. J lost 3 bases, V lost 7 bases, and 9 bases had no gene match. DNA of the CDR3: TGTGCCAGCACTGGAGCGGGGCTACGCTACGAGCAGTACTTC. It yields the protein CASTGAGLRYEQYF.

Comments on this clone: This specimen includes other DNA sequences encoding the same CDR3. The V call is TRBV7-8, the J call TRBJ1-1, with no clear D. V gave up 2 bases and J gave up 1 base, with 5 bases separating them. The CDR3 sequence is 13 residues long. From germline, CDR1 is SGHVS and CDR2 FQNEAQ. CDR3 sequence reads: CASSLRGNTEAFF. Here the CDR3 DNA reads TGTGCCAGCAGCTTACGGGGGAACACTGAAGCTTTCTTT.

CDR3 bases: TGTGCCAGCAGCCAAGTCACTAGTACCGGGGAGCTGTTTTTT. Protein: CASSQVTSTGELFF. This sequence joins TRBV3-1 (or the pseudogene TRBV3-2) and TRBJ2-2; maybe TRBD2 (5 bases). V lost 1 base to trimming and J lost 5 bases, with 8 bases between them. The CDR3 is made up of 14 amino acids. CDR1 is LGHDT and CDR2 is YNNKEL in the germline V gene (reference sequence).

This sequence joins TRBV18 and TRBJ1-5, with D uncertain. V was pared by 4 bases and J by 0 bases, with 10 bases between. This CDR3 has 15 residues. Per the germline V gene, CDR1 is KGHSH and CDR2 is LQKENI. CDR3 residues: CASSLGGYSNQPQHF. CDR3 nucleotides: TGTGCCAGCTCACTTGGAGGATATAGCAATCAGCCCCAGCATTTT.

This chain links TRBV11-2 with TRBJ2-7; 7 bases are a match to TRBD2. The CDR3 extends over 15 amino acids. The V and J ends lost 0 bases and 4 bases, in that order; junction bases with no gene match: 6. The V gene's germline CDR1 is SGHAT and CDR2 FQNNGV. This chain's CDR3 is CASSLEGGAVYEQYF. Written as DNA, the CDR3 is TGTGCCAGCAGCTTAGAGGGAGGGGCGGTTTACGAGCAGTACTTC.

The count of this clone is one. The CDR3 is CASAGQSSYNEQFF. As DNA, the CDR3 is TGCGCCAGCGCGGGCCAAAGCTCCTACAATGAGCAGTTCTTC. V is TRBV5-1 and J is TRBJ2-1; D is perhaps TRBD2 (5 bases). The CDR3 totals 14 residues. V was trimmed by 7 bases and J by 0 bases, leaving 11 bases between them. Germline lookup yields CDR1 SGHRS and CDR2 YFSETQ. The full variable domain, with the rest looked up from reference TRBV5-1 and TRBJ2-1, is KAGVTQTPRYLIKTRGQQVTLSCSPISGHRSVSWYQQTPGQGLQFLFEYFSETQRNKGNFPGRFSGRQFSNSRSEMNVSTLELGDSALYLCASAGQSSYNEQFFGPGTRLTVL.

The chain recombines TRBV6-2 or TRBV6-3 with TRBJ1-2; TRBD1 matches at 9 bases. From germline, CDR1 is MNHEY and CDR2 SVGEGT. The V segment lost 2 bases and the J segment 5 bases; nucleotides outside the gene matches: 6. The CDR3 runs 15 residues. The CDR3 here is CASSYLRGTGYGYTF. In DNA form, the CDR3 reads TGTGCCAGCAGTTACCTGAGGGGGACAGGGTATGGCTACACCTTC.

This clone came up once. V gene TRBV19 combines with J gene TRBJ1-2, with D possibly being TRBD1 (5 bases). V dropped 4 bases and J dropped 0 bases, with 12 bases sitting between them. The CDR3 is 15 amino acids. From germline, CDR1 is LNHDA and CDR2 SQIVND (reference sequence). The CDR3, as DNA: TGTGCCAGTAGTAATCTGCAGGGTTCTAACTATGGCTACACCTTC. The encoded protein is CASSNLQGSNYGYTF.